This note documents a single T cell receptor beta chain sequence. Its antigen is undetermined. These data come from a study of cytomegalovirus exposure and HLA in healthy donors. General study points: Reported performance of the classifier showed diagnosis of cytomegalovirus status with high specificity and sensitivity. Indistinguishable V segments, including TRBV6-2 and TRBV6-3, were excluded. One cluster of highly shared sequence variants probably arose as a sequencing artifact.

With 60 Vbeta and 13 Jbeta primers, the PCR was carried out. Clones were read by immunoSEQ multiplex PCR, and TCRdb kept only the in-frame ones, dropping some. Counted here are some 110,000 clones, around 80% occurring once; the ten biggest clones make up around 5%. V gave up 4 bases and J gave up 10 bases; unmatched junction bases: 9. Germline CDR1 LNHDA, CDR2 SQIVND (reference sequence). The CDR3 covers 14 residues. The sequenced material came from PBMCs. This TCR was sampled from a woman younger than 30 in good health and CMV-seropositive. The chain couples TRBV19 to TRBJ1-5, with 8 bases fitting TRBD1. Here the CDR3 reads CASSTSYGTGPQHF. The CDR3 region has the DNA TGTGCCAGTAGTACCTCGTATGGGACAGGACCCCAGCATTTT.